A selection of T cell receptor beta chains follows, all from one sample in a study of blood T cell repertoires in COVID-19. Some clones are missing from TCRdb's copy, which holds only in-frame ones; the method was immunoSEQ multiplex PCR. This repertoire shows 150,000 to 190,000 clones, about 80% found once; its top ten account for roughly 0.58%. The specimen sequenced was peripheral blood. Every receptor here comes from a man aged 55 to 70 with acute or convalescent COVID-19. Each CDR3 is given with its conserved first and last residue. D genes are given only for firm matches. Clone size appears in some rows only: once, few, many, or a class for an expanded clone.

j_call clone_size d_call v_call cdr3_aa cdr3_nt
TRBJ2-5 - - TRBV5-1 CASSLVPAGVKETQYF TGCGCCAGCAGCTTGGTCCCGGCAGGGGTTAAAGAGACCCAGTACTTC
TRBJ1-2 - - TRBV14 CASSQGGLYGYTF TGTGCCAGCAGCCAAGGGGGGCTTTACGGCTACACCTTC
TRBJ2-7 - TRBD1 TRBV6-5 CASRGTVAYEQYF TGTGCCAGCAGGGGGACAGTAGCCTACGAGCAGTACTTC
TRBJ1-1 - - TRBV13 CASSLDRRGNTEAFF TGTGCCAGCAGCTTAGATCGGAGGGGTAACACTGAAGCTTTCTTT
TRBJ1-2 - - TRBV7-3 CASSASRDTNYGYTF TGTGCCAGCAGCGCTAGCCGGGACACGAACTATGGCTACACCTTC
TRBJ1-1 - - TRBV10-2 CASRDSSTEAFF TGCGCCAGCAGGGACAGTAGCACTGAAGCTTTCTTT
TRBJ1-2 - - TRBV19 CASRPTGLYGYTF TGTGCCAGTAGACCGACAGGACTCTATGGCTACACCTTC
TRBJ2-2 few - TRBV3-1/TRBV3-2 CASSRGMTGELFF TGTGCCAGCAGCCGCGGGATGACCGGGGAGCTGTTTTTT
TRBJ2-3 - TRBD2 TRBV4-2 CASSRSGTSGDTQYF TGTGCCAGCAGCCGATCCGGGACTAGCGGGGATACGCAGTATTTT
TRBJ2-2 once - TRBV5-1 CASSPWNTGELFF TGCGCCAGCAGCCCGTGGAACACCGGGGAGCTGTTTTTT
TRBJ1-2 few TRBD1 TRBV6-5 CASNPTGGKGYTF TGTGCCAGCAATCCAACAGGGGGCAAGGGCTACACCTTC
TRBJ2-2 - TRBD2 TRBV6-4 CASSPGAGDTGELFF TGTGCCAGCAGCCCCGGGGCGGGGGACACCGGGGAGCTGTTTTTT
TRBJ2-3 - - TRBV7-3 CASSGSEGGTDTQYF TGTGCCAGCAGCGGTAGCGAGGGGGGCACAGATACGCAGTATTTT
TRBJ2-3 - TRBD2 TRBV4-1 CASSPGIKRGSTDTQYF TGCGCCAGCAGCCCCGGGATAAAGCGGGGGAGCACAGATACGCAGTATTTT
TRBJ2-7 - TRBD1 TRBV6-2/TRBV6-3 CASSYPGTGHYEQYF TGTGCCAGCAGTTACCCCGGGACAGGGCACTACGAGCAGTACTTC
TRBJ1-5 - - TRBV2 CVSSVEGRNQPQHF TGTGTCAGCAGTGTGGAGGGGCGAAATCAGCCCCAGCATTTT
TRBJ2-7 few TRBD1 TRBV9 CASSLGGGTGIYEQYF TGTGCCAGCAGCTTGGGCGGTGGGACAGGGATCTACGAGCAGTACTTC
TRBJ1-6 - - TRBV19 CASSGNNSPLHF TGTGCCAGTTCAGGGAATAATTCACCCCTCCACTTT
TRBJ2-2 once - TRBV11-2 CASSSDYNTGELFF TGTGCCAGCAGCAGTGACTACAACACCGGGGAGCTGTTTTTT
TRBJ1-2 - - TRBV5-1 CASGPGNSNYGYTF TGCGCCAGCGGACCAGGGAACTCTAACTATGGCTACACCTTC
TRBJ1-2 - TRBD1 TRBV4-1 CASSQAQLPGGQGTGGYTF TGCGCCAGCAGCCAAGCGCAGTTACCCGGCGGACAGGGAACGGGCGGCTACACCTTC
TRBJ2-4 - - TRBV12-3/TRBV12-4 CASSFRVPNIQYF TGTGCCAGCAGTTTCCGGGTCCCAAACATTCAGTACTTC
TRBJ2-1 - TRBD2 TRBV19 CASNKPGLLYNEQFF TGTGCCAGTAATAAGCCGGGACTACTTTACAATGAGCAGTTCTTC
TRBJ2-7 - - TRBV7-2 CASSPHDGPYEQYF TGTGCCAGCAGCCCCCATGATGGGCCCTACGAGCAGTACTTC
TRBJ2-3 - TRBD1 TRBV13 CASSPSPGQGARGLTDTQYF TGTGCCAGCAGCCCATCGCCGGGACAGGGGGCCCGGGGTCTCACAGATACGCAGTATTTT
TRBJ1-2 - TRBD1 TRBV4-2 CASSREDRGNYGYTF TGTGCCAGCAGCCGGGAAGACAGGGGGAACTATGGCTACACCTTC
TRBJ2-2 - TRBD2 TRBV7-3 CASSLLAGTGELFF TGTGCCAGCAGCTTATTAGCGGGCACCGGGGAGCTGTTTTTT
TRBJ1-4 few TRBD1 TRBV5-1 CASSFMGTGKGEKLFF TGCGCCAGCAGCTTTATGGGGACAGGGAAGGGTGAAAAACTGTTTTTT
TRBJ2-3 - - TRBV18 CASSTNRVSTDTQYF TGTGCCAGCTCAACGAACAGGGTGTCCACAGATACGCAGTATTTT
TRBJ2-2 - - TRBV28 CASSGTLRTGELFF TGTGCCAGCAGTGGGACTCTAAGGACCGGGGAGCTGTTTTTT
TRBJ1-4 - - TRBV11-2 CASSLSQYGEKLFF TGTGCCAGCAGCTTAAGCCAGTACGGGGAAAAACTGTTTTTT
TRBJ1-6 once TRBD1 TRBV6-5 CASRAGTGTYSPLHF TGTGCCAGCAGAGCCGGGACAGGGACCTATTCACCCCTCCACTTT
TRBJ2-7 - - TRBV28 CASSLRAGGVYEQYF TGTGCCAGCAGTTTACGTGCAGGAGGGGTCTACGAGCAGTACTTC
TRBJ2-2 - - TRBV18 CASSPGVPGELFF TGTGCCAGCTCACCCGGTGTCCCTGGGGAGCTGTTTTTT
TRBJ1-5 few - TRBV7-2 CASSPPFGGRGNQPQHF TGTGCCAGCAGCCCACCTTTTGGGGGGAGAGGCAATCAGCCCCAGCATTTT
TRBJ2-3 - - TRBV25-1 CASSAGSQPRDTQYF TGTGCCAGCAGTGCGGGGTCCCAACCCCGAGATACGCAGTATTTT
TRBJ1-2 once - TRBV27 CASSLEGRGGYTF TGTGCCAGCAGTTTAGAGGGCAGGGGTGGCTACACCTTC
TRBJ1-5 - TRBD1 TRBV7-2 CASSLAPTGGNQPQHF TGTGCCAGCAGCTTAGCGCCCACAGGGGGCAATCAGCCCCAGCATTTT
TRBJ1-4 - - TRBV5-1 CASSPGNGNEKLFF TGCGCCAGCAGCCCGGGGAACGGGAATGAAAAACTGTTTTTT
TRBJ2-7 - - TRBV5-4 CASRPRGGGLYEQYF TGTGCCAGCAGACCGCGAGGGGGGGGCCTCTACGAGCAGTACTTC
TRBJ2-7 once TRBD2 TRBV18 CASSPRGDYYEQYF TGTGCCAGCTCACCTCGGGGGGATTACTACGAGCAGTACTTC
TRBJ2-7 - - TRBV5-4 CASSRWRTPREQYF TGTGCCAGCAGTCGATGGCGGACACCGCGCGAGCAGTACTTC
TRBJ2-1 - - TRBV6-5 CASSYGGAITYNEQFF TGTGCCAGCAGTTACGGTGGGGCAATAACCTACAATGAGCAGTTCTTC
TRBJ1-1 - TRBD1 TRBV5-4 CASSPGQGLFTEAFF TGTGCCAGCAGCCCCGGACAGGGCCTTTTCACTGAAGCTTTCTTT
TRBJ2-7 - - TRBV21-1 CASSKVVRSYEQYF TGTGCCAGCAGCAAAGTCGTCAGGTCCTACGAGCAGTACTTC
TRBJ1-6 - - TRBV5-1 CASSGGSYNSPLHF TGCGCCAGCAGCGGAGGGTCCTATAATTCACCCCTCCACTTT
TRBJ1-2 - - TRBV19 CASSIPWRQNGYTF TGTGCCAGTAGTATCCCGTGGAGGCAGAATGGCTACACCTTC
TRBJ1-3 - - TRBV5-1 CASSLAGRGNTIYF TGCGCCAGCAGCTTGGCAGGGAGGGGAAACACCATATATTTT
TRBJ1-1 - - TRBV7-9 CASSSPTDMNTEAFF TGTGCCAGCAGCTCCCCGACAGATATGAACACTGAAGCTTTCTTT
TRBJ1-2 few TRBD1 TRBV5-5 CASSVTGYGYTF TGTGCCAGCAGCGTGACAGGGTATGGCTACACCTTC
TRBJ2-3 - - TRBV7-3 CASSRGSWKDTQYF TGTGCCAGCAGCCGGGGGTCCTGGAAAGATACGCAGTATTTT
TRBJ1-2 few TRBD1 TRBV6-2/TRBV6-3 CASSSTGLGYTF TGTGCCAGCAGTTCGACAGGGCTTGGCTACACCTTC